This paragraph reports one TCR beta chain. This entry is derived from a study of Ad26.COV2.S vaccination and SARS-CoV-2 variants. Study information: Among those in the COV1001 Ad26.COV2.S trial arm was the donor. Intramuscular Ad26.COV2.S at 5x10^10 or 1x10^11 viral particles.

The sample's treatment: 15 to 20 received Ad26.COV2.S at low or high dose, single or two shots; about 5 received placebo; per-sample allocation not given. Sample collection was performed on day 63 after the first vaccine or placebo injection. As its vector, the vaccine had Ad26, which expressed Wuhan-strain SARS-CoV-2 spike. The assay was immunoSEQ multiplex PCR, and TCRdb's table has in-frame clones only and misses some. The sample carries around 340,000 clones, 70% to 90% recorded once. The TCR originated in a person aged 18-65 years who received the Ad26.COV2.S COVID-19 vaccine or a placebo. The sequencing here drew on peripheral blood, taken in a trial of Ad26.COV2.S vaccine versus placebo.

CDR3 DNA: TGTGCCAGCAGTTTGGAGGGTAACTATGGCTACACCTTC. Residues: CASSLEGNYGYTF. The chain links TRBV27 to TRBJ1-2; no clear D gene. V was shortened by 3 bases and J by 1 base, with 6 bases between the two germline ends. The CDR3 consists of 13 residues. CDR1 and CDR2 from the germline V gene are MNHEY and SMNVEV (reference sequence).